Listed below are T cell receptor beta chains from one sample, sequenced in a study of blood T cell repertoires in COVID-19. TCRdb's copy holds only in-frame clones and misses some; the assay was immunoSEQ multiplex PCR. The sample includes 100,000 or so clones, roughly 86% of them seen just once. The specimen sequenced was peripheral blood. The source is a human donor in a cohort sampled during active COVID-19. Each CDR3 is given with its conserved first and last residue. A D gene is named only where the DNA matches it firmly. Expanded clones get a size class; other rows say once, few or many, or leave the size out.

TRBV2,NA,15,TRBJ1-4,TRBD1,TGTGCCAGCAGTGGAGGGACAGGGCATAATGAAAAACTGTTTTTT,CASSGGTGHNEKLFF
TRBV27,once,19,TRBJ2-3,TRBD2,TGTGCCAGCAGTCCACTTGGGACTAGCGGGAGGAAGAGCACAGATACGCAGTATTTT,CASSPLGTSGRKSTDTQYF
TRBV27,few,13,TRBJ2-1,NA,TGTGCCAGCAGTCATGGCCACCCCAATGAGCAGTTCTTC,CASSHGHPNEQFF
TRBV20-1,NA,11,TRBJ1-1,NA,TGCAGTGCCCCCGACAGAACTGAAGCTTTCTTT,CSAPDRTEAFF
TRBV5-1,NA,14,TRBJ2-7,NA,TGCGCCAGCAGCTTGGGCGGAGGGTTATACGAGCAGTACTTC,CASSLGGGLYEQYF
TRBV29-1,NA,16,TRBJ2-6,NA,TGCAGCGTTGACGGGGTCGAGCAGACTGGGGCCAACGTCCTGACTTTC,CSVDGVEQTGANVLTF
TRBV7-9,NA,16,TRBJ2-3,TRBD2,TGTGCCAGCAGCTTAGGAGCTAGCGGGAGCAGAAGTACGCAGTATTTT,CASSLGASGSRSTQYF
TRBV19,NA,14,TRBJ1-3,NA,TGTGCCAGTGGGCTCCCCGTTTATGGAAACACCATATATTTT,CASGLPVYGNTIYF
TRBV12-3/TRBV12-4,once,13,TRBJ1-4,TRBD1,TGTGCCAGCAGCCCCGCGACAGGGGCTCGGCTGTTTTTT,CASSPATGARLFF
TRBV6-4,NA,13,TRBJ1-6,NA,TGTGCCAGCAGTGACAGTGAGGCGTCACCCCTCCACTTT,CASSDSEASPLHF
TRBV5-1,NA,14,TRBJ1-2,NA,TGCGCCAGCAGCTTGGGGCAGGTTCACTATGGCTACACCTTC,CASSLGQVHYGYTF
TRBV5-4,NA,16,TRBJ2-3,NA,TGTGCCAGCAGCCCGGGCGGCAGGGGAGGCACAGATACGCAGTATTTT,CASSPGGRGGTDTQYF
TRBV18,NA,15,TRBJ1-3,TRBD1,TGTGCCAGCTCACTCGCCGGGACAGCCGGAGGGACCATATATTTT,CASSLAGTAGGTIYF
TRBV10-3,NA,18,TRBJ2-7,TRBD2,TGTGCCATCAGTGCCAACCCCAAACAGCGGGAGTTTCCCTACGAGCAGTACTTC,CAISANPKQREFPYEQYF
TRBV2,NA,13,TRBJ2-7,NA,TGTGCCAGCAGCGACAGACCACACTACGAGCAGTACTTC,CASSDRPHYEQYF
TRBV19,once,16,TRBJ2-3,TRBD2,TGTGCCAGTAGTATTCGAGCGGGAGATATCACAGATACGCAGTATTTT,CASSIRAGDITDTQYF
TRBV9,NA,15,TRBJ2-5,TRBD2,TGTGCCAGCAGCGTAGAGGGACTAGGCGGTGAGACCCAGTACTTC,CASSVEGLGGETQYF
TRBV27,many,15,TRBJ2-2,TRBD2,TGTGCCAGCAGTTTATCAGGGAGGGTGGCCGGGGAGCTGTTTTTT,CASSLSGRVAGELFF
TRBV19,few,12,TRBJ2-3,NA,TGTGCCAGTGCTAGCCCCGCAGATACGCAGTATTTT,CASASPADTQYF
TRBV9,NA,18,TRBJ2-2,TRBD2,TGTGCCAGCAGCGAGGGCCCGGGACTAGCGGGGAACACCGGGGAGCTGTTTTTT,CASSEGPGLAGNTGELFF
TRBV7-8,few,17,TRBJ1-5,NA,TGTGCCAGCAGCTTAGCCGTCCCAGGGTTCAGCAATCAGCCCCAGCATTTT,CASSLAVPGFSNQPQHF
TRBV19,NA,16,TRBJ1-4,TRBD1,TGTGCCAGTAGGCAATCCGGGACAGGGCGTAATGAAAAACTGTTTTTT,CASRQSGTGRNEKLFF
TRBV4-3,NA,18,TRBJ2-1,TRBD2,TGCGCCAGCAGCCAAGATAGAGAACTAGCGGGAGCTCGGGGTGAGCAGTTCTTC,CASSQDRELAGARGEQFF
TRBV6-1,NA,18,TRBJ1-6,TRBD1,TGTGCCAGCAGTGAAAGTGTGGGACAGGGGATTGTCGACTCACCCCTCCACTTT,CASSESVGQGIVDSPLHF
TRBV4-2,few,15,TRBJ2-1,TRBD2,TGTGCCAGCAGCCAAGGGGGACTAGCGGACAATGAGCAGTTCTTC,CASSQGGLADNEQFF
TRBV7-2,few,15,TRBJ2-7,TRBD1,TGTGCCAGCAGCTTAGGTGGGACAGGGGTCTACGAGCAGTACTTC,CASSLGGTGVYEQYF
TRBV5-1,NA,16,TRBJ2-7,NA,TGCGCCAGCAGCTTGGGGCGGAGGGATAGTAACTACGAGCAGTACTTC,CASSLGRRDSNYEQYF
TRBV19,NA,16,TRBJ2-7,TRBD2,TGTGCCAGTCGCAAGGAGCCTAGCGGGAGTTATTACGAGCAGTACTTC,CASRKEPSGSYYEQYF
TRBV7-8,NA,14,TRBJ2-3,NA,TGTGCCAGCACCGATAATGATGCGGGAGATACGCAGTATTTT,CASTDNDAGDTQYF
TRBV3-1/TRBV3-2,NA,16,TRBJ2-7,TRBD1,TGTGCCAGCAGCCAACGGAGGGGACAGGATCGTCACGAGCAGTACTTC,CASSQRRGQDRHEQYF
TRBV24-1,once,15,TRBJ2-3,TRBD1,TGTGCCACCAGTGACACAGGGGCTTCTGGAGATACGCAGTATTTT,CATSDTGASGDTQYF
TRBV7-9,once,15,TRBJ2-3,NA,TGTGCCAGCAGCTTGGGGACTGCAAGCATAGGGACGCAGTATTTT,CASSLGTASIGTQYF
TRBV5-1,NA,15,TRBJ1-3,TRBD1,TGCGCCAGCAGCATAGGGGACAGGGAACGAAACACCATATATTTT,CASSIGDRERNTIYF
TRBV6-5,NA,16,TRBJ1-2,TRBD1,TGTGCCAGCAGTTCTCCACAGGGGTGGGGATTGTATGGCTACACCTTC,CASSSPQGWGLYGYTF
TRBV5-4,NA,14,TRBJ2-7,NA,TGTGCCAGCAGCCTCCGGACAGATCCCTACGAGCAGTACTTC,CASSLRTDPYEQYF
TRBV19,few,14,TRBJ1-1,TRBD1,TGTGCCAGTAGTGGGTCTGGGGAGACAGGGAGGACCTTCTTT,CASSGSGETGRTFF
TRBV19,NA,17,TRBJ2-7,TRBD2,TGTGCCAGTAGTGCCGGGACTAGCGGGAGACCGGCCGAAGAACAGTACTTC,CASSAGTSGRPAEEQYF
TRBV28,once,14,TRBJ1-2,TRBD1,TGTGCCAGCAGTTTAGGGGGACAGGGACATGGCTACACCTTC,CASSLGGQGHGYTF
TRBV28,NA,13,TRBJ2-7,NA,TGTGCCAGCAGCCGCAACAGGGCCTCCGAGCAGTACTTC,CASSRNRASEQYF
TRBV7-3,NA,17,TRBJ2-2,NA,TGTGCCAGCAGCTCCCGAGGGTGGGGAGGTTTCACCGGGGAGCTGTTTTTT,CASSSRGWGGFTGELFF
TRBV4-2,once,17,TRBJ1-4,TRBD1,TGTGCCAGCAGCCGCGGACAGGGATTAGCAGGTGGTGAAAAACTGTTTTTT,CASSRGQGLAGGEKLFF
TRBV27,NA,14,TRBJ2-1,NA,TGTGCCAGCAGTTTATGGGGCGCCCTCAATGAGCAGTTCTTC,CASSLWGALNEQFF
TRBV7-6,NA,15,TRBJ2-7,TRBD1,TGTGCCAGCAGCGCCGGGACAGGGGGCTGGTACGAGCAGTACTTC,CASSAGTGGWYEQYF